This TCR beta chain was captured by sequencing in a study of blood T cell repertoires in COVID-19. Clones were sequenced by immunoSEQ multiplex PCR, and TCRdb holds only the in-frame ones, with some missing. In the table there are about 100,000 clones, about 86% of which are singletons. This CDR3 spans 14 amino acids. V lost 5 bases, J lost 4 bases, and 14 bases lay in between. CDR1 and CDR2 (germline): SGHAT, FQNNGV. The receptor was derived from a woman in her sixties or seventies in a cohort sampled during active or convalescent COVID-19. Sequencing was carried out using peripheral blood. This chain joins TRBV11-2 and TRBJ1-2; maybe TRBD1 (5 bases). For the CDR3, the DNA is TGTGCCAGCAGCGCGCTCTCGGGGGTCTATGGCTACACCTTC. It yields the protein CASSALSGVYGYTF.